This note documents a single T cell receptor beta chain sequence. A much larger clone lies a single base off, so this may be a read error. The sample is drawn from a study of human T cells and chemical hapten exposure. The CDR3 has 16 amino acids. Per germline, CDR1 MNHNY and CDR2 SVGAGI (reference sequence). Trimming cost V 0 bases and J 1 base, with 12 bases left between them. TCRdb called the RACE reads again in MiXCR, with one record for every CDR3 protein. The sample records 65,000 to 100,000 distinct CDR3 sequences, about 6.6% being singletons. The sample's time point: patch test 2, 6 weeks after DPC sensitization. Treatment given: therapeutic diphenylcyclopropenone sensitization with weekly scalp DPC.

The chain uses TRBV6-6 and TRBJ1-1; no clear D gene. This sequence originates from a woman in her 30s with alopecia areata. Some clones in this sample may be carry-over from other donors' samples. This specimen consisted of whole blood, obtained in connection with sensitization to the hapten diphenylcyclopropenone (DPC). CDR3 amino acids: CASSYSREQKNTEAFF. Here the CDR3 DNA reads TGTGCCAGCAGTTACTCTAGAGAACAGAAGAACACTGAAGCTTTCTTT.